Below, 15 T cell receptor beta chains from the same sample are listed, as sequenced in a study of monozygotic twins with inflammatory bowel disease. TCRdb processed the 5' RACE reads again and assigns one entry to each CDR3 protein, with no DNA. This specimen shows approximately 85,000 distinct CDR3 sequences; the ten leading clones hold around 7%. Sequences were obtained from blood. The receptor source for this set is a human donor with ulcerative colitis or Crohn's disease, or a healthy co-twin of an affected twin (not recorded which).

The gene calls are TRBV2 and TRBJ1-3. From germline, CDR1 is SNHLY and CDR2 FYNNEI. The CDR3 covers 15 residues. CDR3 amino acids: CASSEARRAGNTIYF.

The chain joins TRBV5-4 to TRBJ2-3; TCRdb picks TRBD1, but there is no DNA to check that call. CDR1 and CDR2 from the germline V gene are SGHNT and YYREEE (reference sequence). The CDR3 is 16 residues long. CDR3 sequence: CASSFDRGGKGDTQYF.

The chain joins TRBV7-6 to TRBJ1-6. This CDR3 has 12 amino acids. Germline V gene data show CDR1 as SGHVS and CDR2 as FNYEAQ. The CDR3: CASRSNNSPLHF.

The chain links TRBV7-7 to TRBJ2-5. The CDR3 totals 14 residues. Germline V CDR1 and CDR2: SSHAT, FNYEAQ (reference sequence). The CDR3 sequence is CASSTTVDQETQYF. The full variable domain, with the rest looked up from reference TRBV7-7 and TRBJ2-5, is GAGVSQSPRYKVTKRGQDVTLRCDPISSHATLYWYQQALGQGPEFLTYFNYEAQPDKSGLPSDRFSAERPEGSISTLTIQRTEQRDSAMYRCASSTTVDQETQYFGPGTRLLVL.

The V call is TRBV20-1, the J call TRBJ2-7; the TCRdb D gene call, TRBD2, has no DNA to confirm it. Germline V gene lookup returns CDR1 DFQATT and CDR2 SNEGSKA (reference sequence). The CDR3 is 15 residues long. The CDR3 region is CSGSSRGLGTYEQYF.

CDR3 amino acids: CAISRQGEEDTQYF. V is TRBV10-3 and J is TRBJ2-3; the TCRdb D gene call, TRBD1, has no DNA to confirm it. The germline V gene encodes CDR1 ENHRY and CDR2 SYGVKD. The CDR3 is made up of 14 amino acids.

V gene TRBV6-1 combines with J gene TRBJ2-7; TCRdb gives TRBD1 as the D gene, but with no DNA this cannot be confirmed. Per the germline V gene, CDR1 is MNHNS and CDR2 is SASEGT. The CDR3 is 14 amino acids. The CDR3 reads CASPNPFPTYEQYF.

The chain links TRBV20-1 to TRBJ2-7. The CDR3 spans 11 residues. Germline V gives CDR1 DFQATT, CDR2 SNEGSKA (reference sequence). CDR3 sequence: CSAGSSYEQYF.

The CDR3 sequence is CSASGTRGSQPQHF. The rearrangement joins TRBV20-1 to TRBJ1-5; without DNA, the TCRdb call of TRBD1 cannot be checked. In germline, CDR1 is DFQATT, CDR2 SNEGSKA (reference sequence). This CDR3 has 14 residues.

This chain connects TRBV19 to TRBJ2-1; the D call of TRBD1 rests on TCRdb alone, since no DNA is present to check it. Germline V lookup: CDR1 LNHDA, CDR2 SQIVND (reference sequence). The CDR3 is made up of 13 amino acids. This chain's CDR3 is CASSWGERSEQFF.

The rearrangement joins TRBV20-1 to TRBJ2-7; checking the TCRdb D call of TRBD1 is not possible without DNA. Germline assignment: CDR1 DFQATT and CDR2 SNEGSKA (reference sequence). The CDR3 loop spans 15 amino acids. The CDR3 loop reads CSTPNTRDSTYEQYF.

The chain uses TRBV20-1 and TRBJ1-5; TCRdb indicates TRBD1, and absent DNA this call remains unverified. Germline lookup yields CDR1 DFQATT and CDR2 SNEGSKA (reference sequence). The length of the CDR3 is 13 residues. CDR3: CSATRGEGQPQHF.

The chain uses TRBV28 and TRBJ1-5. Germline V CDR1 and CDR2: MDHEN, SYDVKM. This CDR3 comprises 12 residues. The CDR3 reads CASSTNNQPQHF.

The V and J genes are TRBV20-1 and TRBJ1-2; TCRdb returns TRBD1, unconfirmable since there is no DNA. In germline, CDR1 is DFQATT, CDR2 SNEGSKA (reference sequence). The CDR3 is 13 residues long. The CDR3 protein is CSAREGQKDGYTF.

The chain uses TRBV18 and TRBJ2-1. This CDR3 has 16 amino acids. CDR1 and CDR2 from the germline V gene are KGHSH and LQKENI. The CDR3 sequence: CASSPGPEGSYNEQFF.